This TCR beta chain comes out of a study of shared clonotypes between healthy human individuals. Study in general: Per-donor plates numbered three CD4 naive, three CD4 memory, two CD8 naive and one CD8 memory. Broader study findings: Several donors had roughly 5% of their naive CD4 clonotypes in common.

Clones were read by immunoSEQ multiplex PCR, and TCRdb kept only the in-frame ones, dropping some. The data hold 740,000 or so clones, with around three quarters observed a single time. On this clone itself: What it binds is not known.

The TCR was taken from a woman younger than 45 in good health. Sample: memory CD4+ T cells sorted from blood. The subset denotes: CD45RA-negative fraction.

Here the CDR3 DNA reads TGTGCCAGCAGTTTATCCGGGAGGGAGAACGAGCAGTACTTC. It codes for CASSLSGRENEQYF. The chain couples TRBV28 to TRBJ2-7; 8 nucleotides match TRBD2. The germline V gene encodes CDR1 MDHEN and CDR2 SYDVKM. Trimming at V came to 1 base and at J to 5 bases, leaving 4 bases not matched to a gene. This CDR3 has 14 amino acids. The whole variable domain, filled in from reference TRBV28 and TRBJ2-7, reads DVKVTQSSRYLVKRTGEKVFLECVQDMDHENMFWYRQDPGLGLRLIYFSYDVKMKEKGDIPEGYSVSREKKERFSLILESASTNQTSMYLCASSLSGRENEQYFGPGTRLTVT.